This entry describes one TCR beta chain. Per germline, CDR1 SNHLY and CDR2 FYNNEI. The V and J ends lost 5 bases and 0 bases respectively, with 7 bases between them. The CDR3 contains 13 residues. The data stem from a study of blood T cell repertoires in COVID-19. Followed over time, Seattle patients had been enrolled while infection was active. TCRdb keeps only in-frame clones here, not all; method: immunoSEQ multiplex PCR. The sample has approximately 170,000 clones; about 92% are singletons. The TCR originated in a woman aged 55-69 years with COVID-19, enrolled during active disease. The material sequenced was peripheral blood. The chain employs TRBV2 and TRBJ1-1, with D unresolved. The CDR3 is CASSTGLNTEAFF. The CDR3 DNA is TGTGCCAGCAGTACGGGGTTGAACACTGAAGCTTTCTTT.